This T cell receptor beta chain was recovered during a study of T cells in Graves' hyperthyroidism and ophthalmopathy. Whole-study context: The authors collected peripheral blood at initial diagnosis, before any treatment.

Amplified TCR beta CDR3 regions came from RNA transcripts. The HTBI primer set served for first-round RT-PCR of the TCR CDR3. In TCRdb, the multiplex PCR reads were re-called with MiXCR into one record per CDR3 protein. Found here are about 260,000 distinct CDR3 sequences, over 15% of them singletons; the top ten hold 28%. Per germline, CDR1 DFQATT and CDR2 SNEGSKA (reference sequence). This CDR3 spans 14 amino acids. Unmatched junction bases numbered 9, after V lost 6 bases and J lost 6 bases. This clonotype was observed at least ten times. The chain has TRBV20-1 and TRBJ2-3; TRBD1 matches at 10 bases. This clonotype was sampled from a woman under 30 with Graves' ophthalmopathy. Sequencing was performed on blood. The CDR3 sequence is CSAPATGGRDTQYF. The CDR3 nucleotides are TGCAGTGCCCCAGCGACAGGGGGCAGGGATACGCAGTATTTT.